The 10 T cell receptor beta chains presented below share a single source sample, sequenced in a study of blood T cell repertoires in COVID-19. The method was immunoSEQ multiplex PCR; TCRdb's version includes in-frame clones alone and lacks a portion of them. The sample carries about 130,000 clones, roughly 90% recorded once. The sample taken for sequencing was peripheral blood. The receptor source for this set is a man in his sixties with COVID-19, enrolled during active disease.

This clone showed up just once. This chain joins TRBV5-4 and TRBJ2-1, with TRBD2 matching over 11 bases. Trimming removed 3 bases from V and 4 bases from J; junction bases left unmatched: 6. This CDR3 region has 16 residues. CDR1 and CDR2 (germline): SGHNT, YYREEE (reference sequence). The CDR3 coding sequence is TGTGCCAGCAGCTCCTCTAGCGGGGGGACATACAATGAGCAGTTCTTC. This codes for CASSSSSGGTYNEQFF.

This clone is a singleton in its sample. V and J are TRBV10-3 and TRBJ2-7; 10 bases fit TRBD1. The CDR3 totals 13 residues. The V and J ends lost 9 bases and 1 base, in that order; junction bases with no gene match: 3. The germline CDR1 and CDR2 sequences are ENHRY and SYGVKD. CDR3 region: CAIGQGESYEQYF. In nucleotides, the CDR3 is TGTGCCATTGGACAGGGGGAGTCCTACGAGCAGTACTTC.

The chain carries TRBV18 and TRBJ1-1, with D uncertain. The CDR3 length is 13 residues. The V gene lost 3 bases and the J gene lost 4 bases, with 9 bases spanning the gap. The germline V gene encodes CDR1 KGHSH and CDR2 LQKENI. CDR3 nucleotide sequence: TGTGCCAGCTCACCTGAGGGAGGCACTGAAGCTTTCTTT. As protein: CASSPEGGTEAFF.

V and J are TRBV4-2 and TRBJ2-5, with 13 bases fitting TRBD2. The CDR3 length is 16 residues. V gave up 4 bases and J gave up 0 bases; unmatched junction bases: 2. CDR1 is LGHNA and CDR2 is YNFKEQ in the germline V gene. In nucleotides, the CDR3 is TGTGCCAGCAGCCCCGGGACTAGCGGGGACCAAGAGACCCAGTACTTC. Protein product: CASSPGTSGDQETQYF.

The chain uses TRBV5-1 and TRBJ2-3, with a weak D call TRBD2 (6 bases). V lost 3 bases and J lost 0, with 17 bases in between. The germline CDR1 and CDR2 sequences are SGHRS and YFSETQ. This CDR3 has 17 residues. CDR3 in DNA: TGCGCCAGCAGCTCCTTGAATTCCGGGACTAGCACAGATACGCAGTATTTT. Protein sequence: CASSSLNSGTSTDTQYF.

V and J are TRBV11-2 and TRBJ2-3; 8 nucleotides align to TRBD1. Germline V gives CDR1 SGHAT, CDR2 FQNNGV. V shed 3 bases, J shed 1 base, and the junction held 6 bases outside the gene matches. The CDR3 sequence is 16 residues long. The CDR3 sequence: CASSLSRGLGTDTQYF. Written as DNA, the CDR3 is TGTGCCAGCAGCTTGAGCAGGGGGCTGGGCACAGATACGCAGTATTTT.

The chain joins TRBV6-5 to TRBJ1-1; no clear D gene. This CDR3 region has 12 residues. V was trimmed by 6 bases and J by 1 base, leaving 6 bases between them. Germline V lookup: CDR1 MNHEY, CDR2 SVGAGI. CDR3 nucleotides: TGTGCCAGCAGGCTAGGGAACACTGAAGCTTTCTTT. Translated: CASRLGNTEAFF.

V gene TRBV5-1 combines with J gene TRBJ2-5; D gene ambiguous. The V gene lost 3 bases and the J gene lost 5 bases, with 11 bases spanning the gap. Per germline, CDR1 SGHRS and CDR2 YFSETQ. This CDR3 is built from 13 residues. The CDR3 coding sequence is TGCGCCAGCAGCTCCGGCGTCGGGGAGACCCAGTACTTC. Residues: CASSSGVGETQYF.

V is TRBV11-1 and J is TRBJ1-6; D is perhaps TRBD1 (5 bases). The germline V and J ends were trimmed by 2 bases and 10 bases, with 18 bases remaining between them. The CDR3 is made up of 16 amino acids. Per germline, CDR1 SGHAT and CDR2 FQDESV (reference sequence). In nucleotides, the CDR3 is TGTGCCAGCAGCTTATCCCACGGGACTTTGGCCTCACCCCTCCACTTT. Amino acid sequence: CASSLSHGTLASPLHF. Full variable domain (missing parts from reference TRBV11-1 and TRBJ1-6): EAEVAQSPRYKITEKSQAVAFWCDPISGHATLYWYRQILGQGPELLVQFQDESVVDDSQLPKDRFSAERLKGVDSTLKIQPAELGDSAMYLCASSLSHGTLASPLHFGNGTRLTVT.

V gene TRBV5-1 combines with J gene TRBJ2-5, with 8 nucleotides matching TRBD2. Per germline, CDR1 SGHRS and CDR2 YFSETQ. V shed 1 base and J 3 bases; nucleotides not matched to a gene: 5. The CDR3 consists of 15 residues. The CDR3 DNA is TGCGCCAGCAGCTTGATCCCGACTAGCGAAGAGACCCAGTACTTC. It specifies CASSLIPTSEETQYF.